One and the same sample provided the 6 T cell receptor beta chains below, sequenced in a study of T-cell memory formation after mild COVID-19. MiXCR, run by TCRdb on the 5' RACE reads, gives a single entry per CDR3 protein. The sample records about 290,000 distinct CDR3 sequences, around 17% being singletons. The source material was PBMCs or a T cell subset sorted from them (not recorded which). The source is a young man who had mild COVID-19 (a few samples of this study predate the infection). Cell type and time point are not known.

This chain links TRBV5-1 with TRBJ2-1, with D perhaps TRBD1 or TRBD2 (5 bases each). The CDR3 is made up of 16 amino acids. In germline, CDR1 is SGHRS, CDR2 YFSETQ. Trimming cost V 1 base and J 6 bases, with 17 bases left between them. The chain's CDR3 is CASSLRGDFSANEQFF. The CDR3 coding sequence is TGCGCCAGCAGCTTGAGGGGAGACTTTTCCGCCAATGAGCAGTTCTTC.

This clonotype has just a few counts. The rearrangement links TRBV10-3 to TRBJ1-1; tentative D call: TRBD1 (5 bases). CDR1 is ENHRY and CDR2 is SYGVKD in the germline V gene. V was trimmed by 6 bases and J by 4 bases, leaving 15 bases between them. This CDR3 comprises 14 residues. The DNA for the CDR3 is TGTGCCATCAGGACCCAGGGCGAACTCACTGAAGCTTTCTTT. It codes for CAIRTQGELTEAFF.

This clonotype was seen a handful of times. The rearrangement uses TRBV11-2 and TRBJ2-1, with D unclear. V lost 0 bases and J 10 bases, leaving 13 bases between the germline ends. The germline V gene has CDR1 SGHAT and CDR2 FQNNGV. The CDR3 length is 14 residues. CDR3 residues: CASSLDLLTWEQFF. CDR3 nucleotide sequence: TGTGCCAGCAGCTTAGATCTCCTTACGTGGGAGCAGTTCTTC.

The rearrangement uses TRBV5-1 and TRBJ2-1; possibly TRBD2 for D (6 bases). This CDR3 region has 16 residues. V gave up 4 bases and J gave up 0 bases, with 14 bases separating them. Germline V gives CDR1 SGHRS, CDR2 YFSETQ. CDR3 DNA sequence: TGCGCCAGCAGCAACGGACTAACGAGCTCCTACAATGAGCAGTTCTTC. Translated, it gives CASSNGLTSSYNEQFF.

This clonotype has only a few counts. This chain joins TRBV7-2 and TRBJ2-1; 10 nucleotides line up with TRBD2. The CDR3 is 16 amino acids. Trimming took 1 base from V and 8 from J; bases not matched to a gene: 8. Germline values: CDR1 SGHTA, CDR2 FQGNSA. Here the CDR3 DNA reads TGTGCCAGCAGCTTAGTTGGGAGCGGGGGGGCCGATGAGCAGTTCTTC. It yields the protein CASSLVGSGGADEQFF.

This clonotype was seen many times. J is TRBJ2-5 and V is TRBV3-1, with a weak D call TRBD2 (6 bases). The CDR3 contains 17 residues. Germline assignment: CDR1 LGHDT and CDR2 YNNKEL (reference sequence). V was clipped by 1 base and J by 4 bases, with 19 bases between them. The CDR3, as DNA: TGTGCCAGCAGCCAAGCTCGTCACGAGCTGCGGGGAGAGACCCAGTACTTC. Encoded protein: CASSQARHELRGETQYF.